The 18 T cell receptor beta chains below come from one sample, sequenced in a study of regulatory T cells in long-lasting Graves disease. Time point given: persistent/refractory GD, antithyroid drugs over 5 years with positive TRAb. Generation of the TCR library employed RNA extracted from PBMCs. Combining iRepertoire HTBI primers with Arm-PCR of CDR3 regions, the authors built TCR beta libraries. Using its own MiXCR run on the multiplex PCR reads, TCRdb lists one record per CDR3 protein. The data contain 650,000 to 700,000 distinct CDR3 sequences, roughly 30% of them singletons. The sequenced sample was peripheral blood mononuclear cells (PBMCs), obtained when the disease was refractory, from a patient treated with antithyroid drugs. These receptors originate from a female donor with Graves disease.

This chain uses TRBV9 with TRBJ1-3, with D maybe TRBD1 (6 bases). This CDR3 comprises 15 residues. CDR1 and CDR2 (germline): SGDLS, YYNGEE. The ends were cut back, 3 bases at V and 2 bases at J, with 12 bases in the middle. CDR3 in DNA: TGTGCCAGCAGCGCCGCAGGGGAACCTGGAAACACCATATATTTT. It codes for CASSAAGEPGNTIYF.

This rearrangement joins TRBV5-1 to TRBJ1-5; D is possibly TRBD1 (5 bases). Trimming removed 4 bases at V and 5 bases at J, with 16 bases between. This CDR3 comprises 15 residues. Germline V gene lookup returns CDR1 SGHRS and CDR2 YFSETQ. CDR3 coding DNA: TGCGCCAGCAGCCTTTCCGGGGCAGGGCATCAGCCCCAGCATTTT. Translation gives CASSLSGAGHQPQHF.

This clonotype was seen just once. The gene calls are TRBV20-1 and TRBJ2-7; possible D gene TRBD2, 6 bases. V shed 5 bases and J shed 3 bases, with 11 bases lying between them. CDR3 length: 12 residues. Germline assignment: CDR1 DFQATT and CDR2 SNEGSKA (reference sequence). DNA for the CDR3: TGCAGTGCTGGAACTAGCTTCTACGAGCAGTACTTC. Encoded protein: CSAGTSFYEQYF.

The chain is built from TRBV5-1 and TRBJ1-4; D is ambiguous. The V end was cut by 0 bases, the J end by 0 bases, with 6 bases between. CDR1 is SGHRS, CDR2 YFSETQ, per germline. This CDR3 has 15 residues. Here the CDR3 DNA reads TGCGCCAGCAGCTTGGTCCAAGCAACTAATGAAAAACTGTTTTTT. Protein product: CASSLVQATNEKLFF.

The rearrangement joins TRBV12-3 or TRBV12-4 to TRBJ2-3; TRBD2 might be the D (5 bases). V was trimmed by 1 base and J by 2 bases, leaving 10 bases between them. The CDR3 runs to 15 residues. CDR3 bases: TGTGCCAGCAGTTTAGGGCGGAGGAACACAGATACGCAGTATTTT. Its translation is CASSLGRRNTDTQYF.

This clonotype was recorded a few times. The chain uses TRBV12-3 or TRBV12-4 and TRBJ1-1, with D hard to call. Trimming pared 3 bases from V and 11 bases from J, leaving 10 bases between. CDR3 length: 11 amino acids. In DNA, the CDR3 is TGTGCCAGCAGTTTTGGTCCTGGGGCTTTCTTT. Translated: CASSFGPGAFF.

The rearrangement uses TRBV5-1 and TRBJ1-1; D is perhaps TRBD1 (6 bases). Trimming removed 4 bases from V and 3 bases from J, with 13 bases in between. In germline, CDR1 is SGHRS, CDR2 YFSETQ. CDR3 size: 14 residues. The DNA for the CDR3 is TGCGCCAGCAGCGGACTACAGGGAGACACTGAAGCTTTCTTT. It translates to CASSGLQGDTEAFF.

This clonotype was counted a few times. The J gene is TRBJ2-5, the V gene TRBV20-1; D call uncertain. Trimming took off 6 bases at V and 3 bases at J, with 11 bases between the two ends. The CDR3 has 12 residues. The germline gives CDR1 DFQATT, CDR2 SNEGSKA (reference sequence). Written as DNA, the CDR3 is TGCAGTGCGACCCCAGAGAAAGAGACCCAGTACTTC. Amino acid sequence: CSATPEKETQYF.

This clonotype was picked up a small number of times. The rearrangement links TRBV27 to TRBJ2-2; D perhaps matches TRBD2 (5 bases). Per germline, CDR1 MNHEY and CDR2 SMNVEV (reference sequence). The CDR3 runs 17 residues. Trimming took off 0 bases at V and 5 bases at J, with 16 bases between the two ends. CDR3 in DNA: TGTGCCAGCAGTTTATCGGCGGCTCCAAGAGGGACCGGGGAGCTGTTTTTT. It is translated as CASSLSAAPRGTGELFF.

This clonotype was detected many times. The rearrangement uses TRBV7-3 and TRBJ1-1; tentatively, D is TRBD1 (5 bases). The CDR3 spans 14 residues. Trimming left V 2 bases short and J 8 bases short, with 15 bases between. Germline V gene lookup returns CDR1 SGHTA and CDR2 FQGTGA. CDR3 DNA sequence: TGTGCCAGCAGCTTACTCGCGGGGCAGGCGGAAGCTTTCTTT. It specifies CASSLLAGQAEAFF.

In the case of this clonotype: A much bigger clone sits one base away, suggesting this may be a read error. The chain links TRBV12-3 or TRBV12-4 to TRBJ1-1; 8 bases fit TRBD1. The CDR3 is made up of 13 amino acids. As DNA, the CDR3 is TGTGCCAGCAGCCAACGACAGGGGACTGGAGCTTTCTTT. Translating it yields CASSQRQGTGAFF.

This clonotype occurred once. A read error is possible here, since a much larger clone lies one base away. This chain uses TRBV12-3 or TRBV12-4 with TRBJ1-2; D is possibly TRBD1 (5 bases). V gave up 6 bases and J gave up 4 bases, with 9 bases separating them. The CDR3 is 12 residues long. The CDR3 sequence is CASRGRLYGYTF. For the CDR3, the DNA is TGTGCCAGCAGGGGACGGCTCTATGGCTACACCTTC.

In this sample, this clonotype turned up a few times. The V call is TRBV12-3 or TRBV12-4, the J call TRBJ2-2; D is uncertain. There are 13 residues in the CDR3. V was clipped by 7 bases and J by 5 bases, with 11 bases between them. The CDR3 protein is CASTPRSTGELFF. The CDR3 nucleotides are TGTGCCAGCACCCCTCGGTCAACCGGGGAGCTGTTTTTT.

V usage is TRBV20-1 and J usage is TRBJ1-1, with 10 bases aligning to TRBD1. The V gene end was trimmed by 4 bases and the J gene end by 1 base; junction bases not matched to a gene: 12. CDR1 and CDR2 (germline): DFQATT, SNEGSKA (reference sequence). The CDR3 loop spans 17 amino acids. CDR3 region: CSATGTGVFRGNTEAFF. The CDR3 region has the DNA TGCAGTGCTACCGGGACAGGGGTTTTTAGGGGGAACACTGAAGCTTTCTTT.

The chain joins TRBV27 to TRBJ1-3; tentatively, D is TRBD1 (5 bases). Germline CDR1 MNHEY, CDR2 SMNVEV (reference sequence). Trimming took 0 bases from V and 2 from J, leaving 8 bases between them. This CDR3 has 15 residues. For the CDR3, the DNA is TGTGCCAGCAGTTTATCGTCGGGGGCTGGAAACACCATATATTTT. This sequence encodes CASSLSSGAGNTIYF.

V and J are TRBV5-5 and TRBJ1-1; 10 bases line up with TRBD1. V lost 4 bases, J lost 4 bases, and 13 bases stayed unmatched. This CDR3 region has 17 residues. Germline CDR1 reads SGHKS; CDR2 reads YYEKEE (reference sequence). CDR3 DNA sequence: TGTGCCAGCAGCCCGGACAGGGGGGAAGGTTCGGGCACTGAAGCTTTCTTT. This translates into CASSPDRGEGSGTEAFF.

The chain carries TRBV5-6 and TRBJ2-7; the D is unclear. Germline loops: CDR1 SGHDT, CDR2 YYEEEE. CDR3 length: 12 residues. V was cut by 2 bases and J by 5 bases, with 8 bases left in between. The CDR3 nucleotides read TGTGCCAGCAGCTTCATCAGCAACGAGCAGTACTTC. Translated: CASSFISNEQYF. Variable domain in full (rest from reference TRBV5-6 and TRBJ2-7): DAGVTQSPTHLIKTRGQQVTLRCSPKSGHDTVSWYQQALGQGPQFIFQYYEEEERQRGNFPDRFSGHQFPNYSSELNVNALLLGDSALYLCASSFISNEQYFGPGTRLTVT.

In regard to this clonotype: This may arise from a read error, as a much more abundant clone is one base away. The genes are TRBV2 and TRBJ2-5; no firm D call. Germline V CDR1 and CDR2: SNHLY, FYNNEI. The CDR3 extends over 14 amino acids. V was cut by 6 bases and J by 0 bases, with 11 bases left in between. This CDR3 reads CASRDRSNQETQYF. In DNA form, the CDR3 reads TGTGCCAGCAGGGACCGATCAAACCAAGAGACCCAGTACTTC.